This TCR beta chain was profiled in a study of cytomegalovirus exposure and HLA in healthy donors (dated by TCRdb to about 2017). Context from the whole study: An earlier analysis of some 620 of the donors reported 276 Gb of sequence data and 95 million to 140 million unique TCR beta sequences obtained from around 190 million T cells. Both class I and class II loci were covered by HLA typing, at four-digit resolution. A separate validation cohort of 100 to 150 different subjects was used in addition to the 666-subject first cohort. The later analysis used no new phenotypic data to find candidate immune exposures, relying instead on TCR beta sequences and their occurrence across donors. Of the approximately 400 genotyped donors, roughly 80% fell in the genetic ancestry cluster associated with self-reported Caucasian donors. The study used immunosequencing to profile the T cell repertoires of several hundred subjects and linked those repertoires to cytomegalovirus serostatus. Every discovery cohort repertoire had been produced on one sequencing platform. Typing coverage varied by locus: roughly 629-630 donors for A, B, C, DRB1 and DQB1; approximately 500 for DQA1; over 600 for DPA1; 450 to 480 for DPB1. The aim of the study was to test whether cataloging public T cell receptors could identify signatures of past pathogen exposure. The study combined high-throughput TCR immunosequencing, statistical association of individual TCRs with disease status, and machine learning to predict cytomegalovirus infection status. Donor age, sex, ethnicity and CMV serostatus were collected together with the repertoire data. On average, about 240,000 unique TCR beta nucleotide sequences were sequenced per donor among 398 genotyped donors of the cohort, with roughly 18% of those sequences being non-productive. Genome-wide SNP genotypes for about 60% of the roughly 700 donors were used in a later genetic analysis, which treated that subset as a discovery cohort. A handful of DR-DQ haplotypes were handled as single units for association and clustering because linkage in the cohort was strong. An early release covering around 630 HLA-typed donors comprised about 300 gigabases of sequencing data and around 80 million unique TCR sequences. To study patterns of TCR occurrence, a later analysis re-analyzed previously published TCR beta repertoires from 700 or so donors and added high-resolution HLA genotyping. In an earlier analysis of a few hundred of the donors, high-throughput TCR beta sequencing was used to judge whether each TCR beta V gene segment behaved as functional or pseudogenic. Findings and caveats that apply to the study as a whole: Assigning TCR associations to individual alleles was difficult when HLA alleles, especially DR and DQ, strongly co-occurred. According to the authors, the approach could potentially be generalized to other disease states and immunological phenotypes. A further reported finding was that TCR beta sequences accurately predicted the HLA-A and HLA-B alleles for most subjects in the first cohort. Some IMGT-functional V segments, including TRBV6-2 and TRBV6-3, could not be told apart with the 87-base-pair reads, so those segments were excluded. Because counts were too low, seventeen rarely observed V segments, including chromosome 9 orphons, were left out of the earlier analysis of 500 to 750 of the donors. The cohort was sequenced for TCR beta chains only, and without alpha or paired-chain data the features that could be detected were limited. The classifier was reported to diagnose cytomegalovirus status with high specificity and sensitivity in both the original cohort and the validation cohort. Most TCR sequences were observed very rarely across donors, whereas some public TCRs were present in many individuals. According to a later analysis, parvovirus B19, influenza, CMV and Epstein-Barr virus appeared linked to several top co-occurrence clusters. A later analysis found that TCR association rates varied across HLA loci, with DRB1 alleles showing the most associated TCRs and HLA-C alleles the fewest. In an earlier analysis of some 640 of the donors, most TCR beta V segments were observed in productive rearrangements about 90% or about 30% of the time, broadly matching IMGT annotations. Correlated functional status among segregating V segments might reflect linkage disequilibrium, but an unknown experimental factor could not be ruled out. At a false discovery rate of 0.05, a later analysis linked 15,000 to 20,000 TCR beta sequences to specific HLA alleles. Compared with equally common non-associated chains, HLA-associated TCR beta chains in a later analysis were more clonally expanded and had lower generation probabilities. Sequencing depth was assumed to be roughly uniform across donors in the presence/absence analyses, though that assumption may not hold. A cluster of highly shared sequence variants was judged likely to be a technical artifact of the sequencing pipeline. According to a later analysis, most CMV-associated TCR beta chains appeared to be HLA-restricted, and the HLA associations seemed to be driven largely by CMV exposure. In a later genetic analysis, a missense DCLRE1C variant was associated with V-gene and J-gene trimming of TCR beta chains, and the association was replicated in an independent cohort. A later genetic analysis reported fewer N-insertions in productive TCRs among donors in an Asian-associated ancestry cluster than the roughly 620-donor mean. In vitro tests confirmed that a few of the cytomegalovirus-associated TCR beta chains recognize cytomegalovirus antigens. The only immune exposure information available for the cohort was CMV serostatus. HLA typing was unavailable for some donors at each locus, so association tests used only the typed subset. The study gave a list of about 150 TCR beta chains associated with cytomegalovirus.

With respect to this clone: Its antigen remains unidentified. The record has no base qualities; no much larger clone is one base away.

CDR1 LNHDA and CDR2 SQIVND were looked up in the germline V gene (reference sequence). From the cysteine up to the phenylalanine, the CDR3 has a length of 14 residues. Just the 42-base CDR3 DNA is kept, in frame starting at base 1. V is cut by 5 bases and J by 3 bases, and the space between the germline ends is 13 bases. Library prep was done by the immunoSEQ multiplex PCR assay. A mixture of 60 forward primers for TCR Vbeta segments and 13 reverse primers for TCR Jbeta segments was used in the multiplex PCR. The CDR3 region of rearranged TCR beta genes was amplified from genomic DNA by a multiplex PCR assay. The Illumina HiSeq System was used to sequence the amplified TCR beta libraries as 87-base-pair reads. For the original study's pipeline: A later analysis counted some 74 million unique TCR beta chains across the 670 or so repertoires, and roughly 10 million of these chains were shared by at least two donors. Raw reads were error-corrected and collapsed into unique sequences by a nearest-neighbor algorithm in which closely related sequences were merged to remove PCR and sequencing errors. To assign V, D and J gene segments, CDR3 sequences were aligned to IMGT reference sequences. For a sequence to be retained, a match of at least six nucleotides was required to both a V gene segment and a J gene segment. A rearrangement was called productive if the CDR3 had no stop codons and remained in frame with V and J, and every other rearrangement was called non-productive. CDR3 was defined according to IMGT convention as the region running from the second conserved V-encoded cysteine to the conserved J-encoded phenylalanine. Sequences without an unambiguous match to a single V gene segment were excluded from the earlier analysis of over 500 of the donors. In an earlier analysis of approximately 590 of the donors, V segments were called functional above 56.7% productive rearrangements and were called segregating when the between-donor standard deviation exceeded 5%. A statistical classification framework was built to diagnose cytomegalovirus status from the catalog of TCR beta chain sequences. In a later analysis, TCR nucleotide sequences were compared against IMGT/GENE-DB human TR gene sequences so that V and J genes could be assigned. A later analysis assigned CDR3 sequences and most-parsimonious VDJ recombination scenarios with the TCRdist pipeline. A later analysis defined each TCR beta chain by its CDR3 amino acid sequence plus V-gene family, and excluded reads lacking a unique V-gene family. As a way to deal with suspected cross-contamination and a sequencing artifact, a later analysis dropped over 550 nucleotide sequences that were highly shared and had low generation probability. In a later analysis, a clonal expansion index was calculated for each public chain from normalized within-repertoire ranks of inferred template counts. A later analysis computed generation probabilities with a VDJ recombination model fitted to out-of-frame rearrangements, and checked the results against IGoR. Hypergeometric tests were used in a later analysis to score TCR-TCR, TCR-HLA and TCR-CMV co-occurrence, with a repertoire-size bias correction applied to the TCR pairs. False discovery rates were estimated in a later analysis by permuting HLA or CMV assignments 20 times. In a later analysis, co-occurring TCRs were grouped using DBSCAN, and TCRdist sequence similarity was added for clustering within HLA-allele-positive subsets. Repertoires with fewer than 30,000 or more than 120,000 public chains were left out of co-occurrence clustering, as were a few repertoires with anomalous nucleotide sharing. The immuneACCESS repertoire file appears here via TCRdb, limited to in-frame rearrangements. These files lack a portion of the clones; in checked studies, under half of the deficit traces to unresolved V genes, and the cause of the others is not known. Clone size and the V and J calls come from that table; the DNA yielded D and trimming. The sample table records more than 140,000 clones; 64% of these occur just once. 3% of the sample is taken by the ten largest.

The cohort consisted of fewer than 700 healthy bone marrow donors. At the time of sampling, all cohort members were nominally healthy, though unrecorded immune exposures were likely present. The donor was CMV seropositive and was included in the group of 250 to 300 seropositive cohort members. A peripheral blood sample was provided by each donor, and peripheral blood mononuclear cells were used for TCR beta sequencing. The Qiagen DNeasy Blood Extraction Kit was used to extract genomic DNA from the blood cell samples. The chain uses TRBV19 and TRBJ1-2; no D gene call is confident. Sequenced: PBMCs. The receptor's source is a woman aged 30 to 39 in good health and CMV-seropositive. Read as DNA, the sequence is TGTGCCAGTAGTCCCCCCGGAGCATACTATGGCTACACCTTC. This encodes CASSPPGAYYGYTF. The variable domain in full, with residues beyond the CDR3 obtained from the reference TRBV19 and TRBJ1-2 genes, is DGGITQSPKYLFRKEGQNVTLSCEQNLNHDAMYWYRQDPGQGLRLIYYSQIVNDFQKGDIAEGYSVSREKKESFPLTVTSAQKNPTAFYLCASSPPGAYYGYTFGSGTRLTVV.